Below are 32 T cell receptor beta chains sequenced from a single sample in a study of post-analysis software for immune sequencing data. General study results and limits: The study found TRBV5-6, TRBV5-1 and TRBV20-1 among a few TRBV segments more frequent in patients than controls.

Antigens for these TCRs are unknown. The authors incorporated unique molecular identifiers into the TCR beta cDNA libraries. TCRdb re-called the PCR reads through MiXCR, storing one row per CDR3 protein. The sample lists fewer than 850,000 distinct CDR3 sequences; roughly 29% were seen once. What was sequenced was blood. The receptor source for this set is a girl aged 10 to 17 with multiple sclerosis.

In its sample, this clonotype was seen many times. The chain uses TRBV29-1 and TRBJ2-7; D remains unclear. From germline, CDR1 is SQVTM and CDR2 ANQGSEA. The CDR3 has 12 residues. Trimming took off 6 bases at V and 7 bases at J, with 16 bases between the two ends. CDR3 sequence reads: CSVTGGLGEQYF. The CDR3 nucleotides read TGCAGCGTAACCGGTGGCCTGGGGGAGCAGTACTTC.

A few counts support this clonotype. This chain connects TRBV20-1 to TRBJ2-1; D possibly uses TRBD1 or TRBD2 (6 bases each). Germline CDR1 DFQATT, CDR2 SNEGSKA (reference sequence). The length of the CDR3 is 16 residues. V was cut by 5 bases and J by 4 bases, with 21 bases left in between. The CDR3 here is CSAPTPRGLGYNEQFF. The CDR3 region has the DNA TGCAGTGCTCCAACCCCCCGGGGGCTTGGGTACAATGAGCAGTTCTTC.

This clonotype came up many times. The chain recombines TRBV11-2 with TRBJ2-5, with D possibly called TRBD1 or TRBD2 (6 bases each). There are 15 residues in the CDR3. CDR1 and CDR2 from the germline V gene are SGHAT and FQNNGV. Trimming shortened V by 1 base and J by 5 bases, and 14 bases separated the two germline ends. The CDR3 region has the DNA TGTGCCAGCAGCTTAGGGGGGGCGGCGGTGGAGACCCAGTACTTC. Its protein is CASSLGGAAVETQYF.

The chain joins TRBV7-2 to TRBJ2-3; the D call may be TRBD1 or TRBD2 (5 bases each). V lost 5 bases and J 4 bases, leaving 16 bases between the germline ends. This CDR3 contains 15 residues. Germline-derived CDR1 and CDR2 are SGHTA and FQGNSA. This CDR3 is CASSRPRGTADTQYF. Here the CDR3 DNA reads TGTGCCAGCAGCCGCCCGAGAGGGACCGCAGATACGCAGTATTTT.

V gene TRBV20-1 combines with J gene TRBJ2-1; D is perhaps TRBD1 or TRBD2 (6 bases each). The length of the CDR3 is 15 residues. Trimming pared 5 bases from V and 0 bases from J, leaving 14 bases between. Germline CDR1 DFQATT, CDR2 SNEGSKA (reference sequence). CDR3 protein: CSAARGRPSYNEQFF. The CDR3 DNA reads as TGCAGTGCTGCCCGGGGGCGGCCCTCCTACAATGAGCAGTTCTTC.

Worth noting for this clonotype: An end of the junction differs from the germline gene, which may be a read error. The chain combines TRBV7-7 with TRBJ2-1, with TRBD2 matching 10 bases. The CDR3 is made up of 15 amino acids. Germline CDR1 SSHAT, CDR2 FNYEAQ (reference sequence). CDR3 in amino acids: CASSLEAGGPNEQFF. The CDR3 DNA is TGTGCTAGCAGCTTAGAAGCGGGGGGGCCCAATGAGCAGTTCTTC.

This clonotype was counted between two and nine times. The CDR3 nucleotides are TGTGCCAGCAGCCGGCGCGGGCGGGCCTACAATGAGCAGTACTTC. Translation gives CASSRRGRAYNEQYF. The V gene is TRBV6-5, the J gene TRBJ2-1; possibly TRBD2 for D (5 bases). Near its end, the DNA agrees better with TRBJ2-7, so the J call may be wrong. The CDR3 runs to 15 residues. Per the germline V gene, CDR1 is MNHEY and CDR2 is SVGAGI.

This chain joins TRBV20-1 and TRBJ2-4; 9 bases line up with TRBD2. TRBJ2-7 matches the DNA end more closely, so the J call is doubtful. The germline CDR1 and CDR2 sequences are DFQATT and SNEGSKA (reference sequence). The CDR3 sequence is 15 residues long. DNA for the CDR3: TGCAGTGCTAGAGCTTTAGCGGGAGTGCAAGGCGAGCAGTACTTC. Translating it yields CSARALAGVQGEQYF.

This clonotype came up a few times. V and J are TRBV20-1 and TRBJ1-1, with D perhaps matching TRBD1 (5 bases). In germline, CDR1 is DFQATT, CDR2 SNEGSKA (reference sequence). Trimming cost V 0 bases and J 5 bases, with 19 bases left between them. The CDR3 totals 16 residues. The CDR3: CSARDIRKAKGTEAFF. Here the CDR3 DNA reads TGCAGTGCTAGAGATATACGGAAGGCCAAGGGGACTGAAGCTTTCTTT.

The CDR3: CSANQNSYNSPLHF. The CDR3 nucleotides read TGCAGTGCTAATCAGAACTCCTATAATTCACCCCTCCACTTT. This chain links TRBV20-1 with TRBJ1-6; D gene unclear. The CDR3 loop spans 14 amino acids. Germline V lookup: CDR1 DFQATT, CDR2 SNEGSKA (reference sequence). Trimming stripped 4 bases from V and 0 bases from J, with 7 bases between.

This clonotype was seen only a few times. The chain has TRBV7-8 and TRBJ1-5, with 7 nucleotides matching TRBD1. The germline V gene has CDR1 SGHVS and CDR2 FQNEAQ. V dropped 1 base and J dropped 1; count of bases not matched to a gene: 4. The CDR3 consists of 16 residues. The CDR3 here is CASSLEARGSNQPQHF. The CDR3 DNA reads TGTGCCAGCAGCTTAGAGGCCAGGGGGAGCAATCAGCCCCAGCATTTT.

This clonotype was observed a few times. The CDR3 is CASSYSGNSPLHF. In DNA, the CDR3 is TGTGCCAGCAGTTACTCGGGGAATTCACCCCTCCACTTT. V is TRBV12-3 or TRBV12-4 and J is TRBJ1-6, with D unresolved. The CDR3 totals 13 residues. V was trimmed by 4 bases and J by 7 bases, leaving 8 bases between them.

The chain is built from TRBV5-1 and TRBJ2-3; D possibly matches TRBD1 or TRBD2 (5 bases each). Trimming pared 3 bases from V and 3 bases from J, leaving 17 bases between. Germline V gives CDR1 SGHRS, CDR2 YFSETQ. This CDR3 has 16 residues. The CDR3 sequence: CASSSGRLAETDTQYF. DNA of the CDR3: TGCGCCAGCAGCTCGGGACGGCTAGCAGAAACAGATACGCAGTATTTT.

The sample holds a few counts of this clonotype. V is TRBV6-6 and J is TRBJ2-3, with D tentatively TRBD1 or TRBD2 (5 bases each). Trimming removed 6 bases from V and 5 bases from J, with 15 bases in between. CDR3 length equals 14 residues. Germline CDR1 is MNHNY and CDR2 is SVGAGI (reference sequence). CDR3 nucleotides: TGTGCCAGCAGGCCTCGGCAGAGGGGAGATACGCAGTATTTT. This gives the protein CASRPRQRGDTQYF.

The table lists this clonotype with a few counts. The chain recombines TRBV4-1 with TRBJ2-7; maybe TRBD2 (5 bases). Trimming cost V 0 bases and J 2 bases, with 8 bases left between them. The CDR3 extends over 14 amino acids. Per germline, CDR1 MGHRA and CDR2 YSYEKL. In DNA, the CDR3 is TGCGCCAGCAGCCAAGATTCGGGGACCTACGAGCAGTACTTC. Its protein is CASSQDSGTYEQYF.

This clonotype was detected only a few times. The rearrangement joins TRBV5-6 to TRBJ2-7; 7 positions match TRBD1. V trimming: 3 bases; J trimming: 6 bases; junction bases outside the gene matches: 9. CDR3 size: 14 residues. From germline, CDR1 is SGHDT and CDR2 YYEEEE. In DNA form, the CDR3 reads TGTGCCAGCAGCTCCTCGGACAGGTACCCCGAGCAGTACTTC. This codes for CASSSSDRYPEQYF. The full variable domain, with the rest looked up from reference TRBV5-6 and TRBJ2-7, is DAGVTQSPTHLIKTRGQQVTLRCSPKSGHDTVSWYQQALGQGPQFIFQYYEEEERQRGNFPDRFSGHQFPNYSSELNVNALLLGDSALYLCASSSSDRYPEQYFGPGTRLTVT.

The V gene is TRBV14, the J gene TRBJ2-7; 8 bases match TRBD1. V dropped 3 bases and J dropped 2; count of bases not matched to a gene: 9. Germline V gene sequence: CDR1 SGHDN, CDR2 FVKESK. The CDR3 contains 16 residues. As DNA, the CDR3 is TGTGCCAGCAGCCATCTGATTGGACAGGGTCCCTACGAGCAGTACTTC. Translation: CASSHLIGQGPYEQYF.

Turning to this clonotype: A clone one base away is much larger, so this may be a read error. The V call is TRBV10-3, the J call TRBJ2-1; TRBD2 is a possible D gene (6 bases). This CDR3 is 16 amino acids long. Germline lookup yields CDR1 ENHRY and CDR2 SYGVKD. CDR3 coding DNA: TGTGCCGTCAGTGAGCCGGGACTGCGATCGTACAATGAGCAGTTCTTC. Translation gives CAVSEPGLRSYNEQFF.

This clonotype was picked up a small number of times. The chain couples TRBV5-1 to TRBJ2-3; the match to TRBD1 covers 7 bases. CDR3 length equals 16 residues. The germline CDR1 and CDR2 sequences are SGHRS and YFSETQ. With V trimmed by 3 bases and J by 3 bases, 10 bases remained unmatched. The CDR3 here is CASSSLPTGATDTQYF. DNA for the CDR3: TGCGCCAGCAGCTCGTTACCCACAGGGGCAACAGATACGCAGTATTTT.

This clonotype was detected a few times. The chain combines TRBV2 with TRBJ2-5, with 7 bases that match TRBD2. The end of the DNA aligns better with TRBJ2-7, so the J call may be wrong. The germline CDR1 and CDR2 sequences are SNHLY and FYNNEI. There are 17 residues in the CDR3. Here the CDR3 reads CASSDSSGGEINGEQYF. CDR3 nucleotides: TGTGCCAGCAGTGATTCATCTGGGGGGGAAATAAACGGCGAGCAGTACTTC.

The rearrangement links TRBV5-1 to TRBJ2-5; no firm D call. The germline V gene has CDR1 SGHRS and CDR2 YFSETQ. CDR3 length: 15 amino acids. V was shortened by 0 bases and J by 0 bases, with 9 bases between the two germline ends. For the CDR3, the DNA is TGCGCCAGCAGCTTGGACAACTCGTACCAAGAGACCCAGTACTTC. It codes for CASSLDNSYQETQYF. The entire variable domain, with the rest obtained from reference TRBV5-1 and TRBJ2-5, is as follows: KAGVTQTPRYLIKTRGQQVTLSCSPISGHRSVSWYQQTPGQGLQFLFEYFSETQRNKGNFPGRFSGRQFSNSRSEMNVSTLELGDSALYLCASSLDNSYQETQYFGPGTRLLVL.

The chain uses TRBV6-6 and TRBJ2-1, with unresolved D. With 4 bases removed from V and 0 bases from J, the gap between germline ends came to 10 bases. CDR1 is MNHNY and CDR2 is SVGAGI in the germline V gene (reference sequence). This CDR3 has 15 residues. This CDR3 is CASSSLSSSYNEQFF. The CDR3 nucleotides read TGTGCCAGCAGTTCCCTCAGCAGCTCCTACAATGAGCAGTTCTTC.

V gene TRBV20-1 combines with J gene TRBJ1-2; no clear D gene. V was cut by 0 bases and J by 7 bases, with 12 bases left in between. The CDR3 covers 13 residues. The germline V gene has CDR1 DFQATT and CDR2 SNEGSKA (reference sequence). This CDR3 is CSARDHSSSGYTF. In DNA, the CDR3 is TGCAGTGCTAGAGATCACAGCTCGAGTGGCTACACCTTC.

This clonotype was observed once. This rearrangement joins TRBV5-6 to TRBJ2-1; D tentatively reads TRBD1 or TRBD2 (5 bases each). V lost 4 bases to trimming and J lost 12 bases, with 17 bases between them. CDR3 length: 13 amino acids. CDR1 is SGHDT, CDR2 YYEEEE, per germline. Here the CDR3 DNA reads TGTGCCAGCAGCCTCGTAGGGGAGAAAGGGCAGTTCTTC. This translates into CASSLVGEKGQFF. The whole variable domain, remainder taken from reference TRBV5-6 and TRBJ2-1, is DAGVTQSPTHLIKTRGQQVTLRCSPKSGHDTVSWYQQALGQGPQFIFQYYEEEERQRGNFPDRFSGHQFPNYSSELNVNALLLGDSALYLCASSLVGEKGQFFGPGTRLTVL.

The V and J genes are TRBV6-2 or TRBV6-3 and TRBJ1-2; D possibly corresponds to TRBD1 (6 bases). The CDR3 runs to 14 residues. Germline V CDR1 and CDR2: MNHEY, SVGEGT. V shed 6 bases and J shed 4 bases, with 15 bases lying between them. The CDR3, as DNA: TGTGCCAGCAGGCAGGGGCACCCGGCCTATGGCTACACCTTC. It is translated as CASRQGHPAYGYTF.

DNA for the CDR3: TGTGCCAGCAGCTTTACAGGGGTTAGCGAGCAGTACTTC. It is translated as CASSFTGVSEQYF. This chain connects TRBV7-9 to TRBJ2-7; 7 nucleotides match TRBD1. V was pared by 3 bases and J by 6 bases, with 5 bases of the junction left unmatched. The CDR3 spans 13 residues. The germline gives CDR1 SEHNR, CDR2 FQNEAQ (reference sequence). Together with reference TRBV7-9 and TRBJ2-7, the CDR3 gives the full variable domain: DTGVSQNPRHKITKRGQNVTFRCDPISEHNRLYWYRQTLGQGPEFLTYFQNEAQLEKSRLLSDRFSAERPKGSFSTLEIQRTEQGDSAMYLCASSFTGVSEQYFGPGTRLTVT.

In its sample, this clonotype was seen a few times. The chain employs TRBV28 and TRBJ2-7, with a possible D match to TRBD2 (6 bases). The V end lost 5 bases, the J end lost 3 bases, and 11 bases lay between the germline ends. The CDR3 spans 13 residues. The germline V gene encodes CDR1 MDHEN and CDR2 SYDVKM. CDR3 in amino acids: CASSPRDFYEQYF. CDR3 bases: TGTGCCAGCAGTCCTCGGGACTTCTACGAGCAGTACTTC.

This CDR3 reads CASSSIIGADTQYF. The CDR3 nucleotides read TGCGCCAGCAGCTCGATCATAGGGGCAGATACGCAGTATTTT. V usage is TRBV5-1 and J usage is TRBJ2-3; the D gene is possibly TRBD1 (5 bases). Deletions cut 3 bases from V and 4 bases from J, with 12 bases between. Germline V gene sequence: CDR1 SGHRS, CDR2 YFSETQ. This CDR3 is built from 14 residues.

This chain uses TRBV29-1 with TRBJ2-5; 14 bases are shared with TRBD2. The CDR3 covers 15 residues. The trim removed 7 bases at V and 5 bases at J, leaving 9 bases unmatched. Germline values: CDR1 SQVTM, CDR2 ANQGSEA. The CDR3 sequence is CSACSGTSGSETQYF. DNA for the CDR3: TGCAGCGCTTGCTCCGGGACTAGCGGGAGTGAGACCCAGTACTTC. Full variable domain (outside the CDR3, taken from reference TRBV29-1 and TRBJ2-5): SAVISQKPSRDICQRGTSLTIQCQVDSQVTMMFWYRQQPGQSLTLIATANQGSEATYESGFVIDKFPISRPNLTFSTLTVSNMSPEDSSIYLCSACSGTSGSETQYFGPGTRLLVL.

This clonotype was detected a few times. The chain has TRBV5-1 and TRBJ1-5; TRBD1 agrees at 7 bases. CDR1 and CDR2 from the germline V gene are SGHRS and YFSETQ. Trimming took 6 bases from V and 0 from J; bases not matched to a gene: 6. The CDR3 is made up of 15 amino acids. CDR3 bases: TGCGCCAGCACCCGGACAGGCGATAGCAATCAGCCCCAGCATTTT. It codes for CASTRTGDSNQPQHF.

The chain employs TRBV20-1 and TRBJ1-1; 8 nucleotides line up with TRBD1. Trimming removed 1 base from V and 1 base from J; junction bases left unmatched: 17. This CDR3 has 19 residues. Germline CDR1 DFQATT, CDR2 SNEGSKA (reference sequence). This chain's CDR3 is CSARGWGRGRSVWNTEAFF. The CDR3 DNA reads TGCAGTGCTAGAGGATGGGGCAGGGGGCGATCGGTTTGGAACACTGAAGCTTTCTTT.

This clonotype turned up a few times. The gene calls are TRBV15 and TRBJ2-1, with 9 bases aligning to TRBD2. V was pared by 6 bases and J by 6 bases, with 9 bases of the junction left unmatched. Looked up from germline, CDR1 is LNHNV and CDR2 is YYDKDF (reference sequence). The CDR3 extends over 15 amino acids. CDR3 sequence reads: CATREGLASINEQFF. DNA of the CDR3: TGTGCCACCAGGGAAGGACTAGCGTCAATCAATGAGCAGTTCTTC.